This T cell receptor (beta chain) was observed in a study of control samples from healthy donors and cancer patients. Assay: immunoSEQ multiplex PCR; the TCRdb copy retains only in-frame clones and omits some. There are 140,000 or so clones in the sample; 85% to 95% occur only once, and 13% to 15% lies in the top ten. This clone was counted between two and nine times. The CDR3 loop spans 16 amino acids. Germline CDR1 is LGHNA and CDR2 is YNFKEQ. V lost 4 bases and J 9 bases, leaving 19 bases between the germline ends. This clonotype was obtained from a man aged 55 to 69 with colorectal cancer. The V call is TRBV4-2, the J call TRBJ1-6; D is unclear. Sequencing used PBMCs. Here the CDR3 reads CASSPERVGSGSPLHF. The DNA of the CDR3 is TGTGCCAGCAGCCCCGAGAGAGTCGGTTCGGGTTCACCCCTCCACTTT.